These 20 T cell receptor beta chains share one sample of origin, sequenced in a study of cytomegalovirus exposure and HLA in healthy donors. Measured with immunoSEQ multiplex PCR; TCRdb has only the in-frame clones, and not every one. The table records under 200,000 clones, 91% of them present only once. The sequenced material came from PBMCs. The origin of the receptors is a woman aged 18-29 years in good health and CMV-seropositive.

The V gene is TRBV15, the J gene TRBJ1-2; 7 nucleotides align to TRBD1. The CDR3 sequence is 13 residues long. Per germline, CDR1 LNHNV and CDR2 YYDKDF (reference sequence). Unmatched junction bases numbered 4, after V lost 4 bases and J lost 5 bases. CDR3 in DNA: TGTGCCACCAGCACGAGACAGGGATATGGCTACACCTTC. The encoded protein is CATSTRQGYGYTF. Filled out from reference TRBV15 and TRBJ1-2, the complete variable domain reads DAMVIQNPRYQVTQFGKPVTLSCSQTLNHNVMYWYQQKSSQAPKLLFHYYDKDFNNEADTPDNFQSRRPNTSFCFLDIRSPGLGDTAMYLCATSTRQGYGYTFGSGTRLTVV.

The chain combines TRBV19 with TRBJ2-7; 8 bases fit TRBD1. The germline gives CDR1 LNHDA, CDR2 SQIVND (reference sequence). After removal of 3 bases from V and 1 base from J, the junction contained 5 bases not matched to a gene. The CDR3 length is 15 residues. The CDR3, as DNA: TGTGCCAGTAGTATGAGGACAGGGTGGTCCTACGAGCAGTACTTC. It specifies CASSMRTGWSYEQYF.

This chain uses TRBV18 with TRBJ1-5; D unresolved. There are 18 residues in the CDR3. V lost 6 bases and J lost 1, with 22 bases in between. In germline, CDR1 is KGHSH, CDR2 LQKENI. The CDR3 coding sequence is TGTGCCAGCTCGCCCCTCCCACCACGAGAACTGAGCAATCAGCCCCAGCATTTT. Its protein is CASSPLPPRELSNQPQHF.

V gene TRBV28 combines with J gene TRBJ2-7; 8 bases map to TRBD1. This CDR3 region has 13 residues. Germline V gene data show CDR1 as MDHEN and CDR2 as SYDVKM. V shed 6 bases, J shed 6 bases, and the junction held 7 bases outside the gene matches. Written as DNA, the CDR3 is TGTGCCAGCAGATGGACAGGGACTGGCGAGCAGTACTTC. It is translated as CASRWTGTGEQYF.

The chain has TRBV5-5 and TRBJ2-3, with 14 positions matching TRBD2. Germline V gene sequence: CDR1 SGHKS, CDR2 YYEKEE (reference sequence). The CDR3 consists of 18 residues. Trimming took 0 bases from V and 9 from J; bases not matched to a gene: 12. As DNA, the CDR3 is TGTGCCAGCAGCTTGGGTCGACTAGCGGGGGGGCTAAGTACCACGCAGTATTTT. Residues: CASSLGRLAGGLSTTQYF.

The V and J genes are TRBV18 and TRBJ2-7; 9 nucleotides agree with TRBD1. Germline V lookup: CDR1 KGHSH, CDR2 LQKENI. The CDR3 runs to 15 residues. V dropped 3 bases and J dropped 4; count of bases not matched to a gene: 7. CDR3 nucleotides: TGTGCCAGCTCACCTCCAGGGACAGGGAGATACGAGCAGTACTTC. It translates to CASSPPGTGRYEQYF.

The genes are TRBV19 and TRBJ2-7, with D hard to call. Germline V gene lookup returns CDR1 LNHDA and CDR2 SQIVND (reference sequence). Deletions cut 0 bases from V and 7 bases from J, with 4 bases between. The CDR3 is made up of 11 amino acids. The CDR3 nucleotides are TGTGCCAGTAGTATAGATCGGGAGCAGTACTTC. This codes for CASSIDREQYF.

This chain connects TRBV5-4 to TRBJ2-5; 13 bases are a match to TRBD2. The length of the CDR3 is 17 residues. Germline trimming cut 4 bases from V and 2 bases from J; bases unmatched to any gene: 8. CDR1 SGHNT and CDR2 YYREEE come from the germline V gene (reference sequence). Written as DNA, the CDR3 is TGTGCCAGCAGCATAGGACTAGCGGGAGTGCATCAAGAGACCCAGTACTTC. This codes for CASSIGLAGVHQETQYF.

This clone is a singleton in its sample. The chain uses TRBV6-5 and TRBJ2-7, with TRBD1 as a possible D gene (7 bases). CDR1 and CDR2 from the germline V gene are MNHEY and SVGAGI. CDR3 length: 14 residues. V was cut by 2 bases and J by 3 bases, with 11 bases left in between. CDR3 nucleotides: TGTGCCAGCAGTTACGGGCAGGGGGGCTACGAGCAGTACTTC. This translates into CASSYGQGGYEQYF.

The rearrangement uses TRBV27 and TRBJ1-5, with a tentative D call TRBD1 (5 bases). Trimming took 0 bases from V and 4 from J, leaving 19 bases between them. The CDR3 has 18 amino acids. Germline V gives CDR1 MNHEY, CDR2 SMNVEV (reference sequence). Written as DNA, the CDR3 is TGTGCCAGCAGTTTATCCCCTCTGGTCTCAGGGTTTAATCAGCCCCAGCATTTT. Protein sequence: CASSLSPLVSGFNQPQHF.

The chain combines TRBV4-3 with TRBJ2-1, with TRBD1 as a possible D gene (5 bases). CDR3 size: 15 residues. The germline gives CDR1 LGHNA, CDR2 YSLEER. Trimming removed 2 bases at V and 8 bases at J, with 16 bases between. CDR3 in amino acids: CASSQRLRGGDEQFF. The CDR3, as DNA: TGCGCCAGCAGCCAAAGATTAAGGGGCGGAGATGAGCAGTTCTTC.

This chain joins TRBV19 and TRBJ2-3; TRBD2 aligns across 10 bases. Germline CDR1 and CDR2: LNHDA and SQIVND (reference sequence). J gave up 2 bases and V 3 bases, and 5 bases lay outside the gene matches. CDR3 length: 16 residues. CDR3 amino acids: CASSITSGASTDTQYF. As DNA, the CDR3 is TGTGCCAGTAGTATCACTAGCGGGGCGTCCACAGATACGCAGTATTTT.

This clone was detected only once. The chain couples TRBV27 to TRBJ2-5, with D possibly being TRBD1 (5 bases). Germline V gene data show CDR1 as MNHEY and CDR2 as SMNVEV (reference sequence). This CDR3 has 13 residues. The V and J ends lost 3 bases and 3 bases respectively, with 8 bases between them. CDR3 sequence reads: CASSLAGKETQYF. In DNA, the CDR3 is TGTGCCAGCAGTTTGGCAGGGAAAGAGACCCAGTACTTC.

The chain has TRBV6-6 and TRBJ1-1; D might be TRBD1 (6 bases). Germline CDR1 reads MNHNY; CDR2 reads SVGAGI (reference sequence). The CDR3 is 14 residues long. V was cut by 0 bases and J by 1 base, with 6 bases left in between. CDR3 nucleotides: TGTGCCAGCAGTTACTCGGGGGCGAACACTGAAGCTTTCTTT. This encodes CASSYSGANTEAFF.

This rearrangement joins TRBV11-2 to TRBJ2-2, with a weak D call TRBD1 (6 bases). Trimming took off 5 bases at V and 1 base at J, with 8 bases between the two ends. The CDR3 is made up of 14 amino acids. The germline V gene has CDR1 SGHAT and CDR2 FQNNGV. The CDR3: CASSPGQNTGELFF. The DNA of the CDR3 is TGTGCCAGCAGCCCGGGACAGAACACCGGGGAGCTGTTTTTT. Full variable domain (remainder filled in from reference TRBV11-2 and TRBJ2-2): EAGVAQSPRYKIIEKRQSVAFWCNPISGHATLYWYQQILGQGPKLLIQFQNNGVVDDSQLPKDRFSAERLKGVDSTLKIQPAKLEDSAVYLCASSPGQNTGELFFGEGSRLTVL.

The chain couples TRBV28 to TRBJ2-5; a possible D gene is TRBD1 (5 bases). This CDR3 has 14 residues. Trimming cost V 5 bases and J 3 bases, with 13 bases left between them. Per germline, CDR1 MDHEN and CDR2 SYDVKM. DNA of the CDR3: TGTGCCAGCAGTACACAGGATGTAAAAGAGACCCAGTACTTC. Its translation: CASSTQDVKETQYF.

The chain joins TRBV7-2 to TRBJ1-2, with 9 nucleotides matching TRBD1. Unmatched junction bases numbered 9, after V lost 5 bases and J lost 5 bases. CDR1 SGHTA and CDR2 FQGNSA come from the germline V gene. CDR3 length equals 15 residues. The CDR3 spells CASSDQGQGRYGYTF. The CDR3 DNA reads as TGTGCCAGCAGCGACCAGGGACAGGGTAGATATGGCTACACCTTC.

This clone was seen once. The CDR3 DNA sequence: TGTGCCAGCAGCGTAGAAGAGAGCGAAGAGACCCAGTACTTC. It codes for CASSVEESEETQYF. The V call is TRBV9, the J call TRBJ2-5; no firm D call. The CDR3 is 14 residues long. V gave up 0 bases and J gave up 3 bases, with 9 bases separating them. The V gene's germline CDR1 is SGDLS and CDR2 YYNGEE.

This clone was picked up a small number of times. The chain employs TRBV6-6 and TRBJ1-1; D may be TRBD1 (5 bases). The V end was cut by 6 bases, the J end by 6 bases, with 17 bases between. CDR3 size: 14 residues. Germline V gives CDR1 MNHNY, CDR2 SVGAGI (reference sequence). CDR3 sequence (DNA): TGTGCCAGCAGCCCCCCCCGGCAGGGCGCTGAAGCTTTCTTT. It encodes CASSPPRQGAEAFF.

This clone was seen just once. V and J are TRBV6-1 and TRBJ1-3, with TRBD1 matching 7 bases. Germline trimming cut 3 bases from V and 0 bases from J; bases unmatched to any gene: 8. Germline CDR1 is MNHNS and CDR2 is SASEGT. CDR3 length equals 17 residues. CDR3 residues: CASSERQGWGSGNTIYF. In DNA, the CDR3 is TGTGCCAGCAGTGAGAGACAGGGTTGGGGCTCTGGAAACACCATATATTTT.